These 10 T cell receptor beta chains came from one sample sequenced in a study of identical twins' blood T cells. Using its own MiXCR run on the 5' RACE reads, TCRdb lists one record per CDR3 protein. This repertoire shows 350,000 to 400,000 distinct CDR3 sequences, roughly 31% found once; its top ten account for about 6.1%. Sequencing was carried out using PBMCs. The receptor set was obtained from a woman aged 18 to 55 in good health.

The chain combines TRBV20-1 with TRBJ1-1; D unclear. V was clipped by 5 bases and J by 7 bases, with 17 bases between them. CDR3 length: 13 amino acids. Germline loops: CDR1 DFQATT, CDR2 SNEGSKA (reference sequence). The CDR3 sequence is CSAGVAYKNEAFF. The CDR3 DNA follows: TGCAGTGCTGGAGTAGCGTACAAGAATGAAGCTTTCTTT.

The rearrangement uses TRBV12-3 or TRBV12-4 and TRBJ1-2; D ambiguous. There are 11 residues in the CDR3. The V and J ends lost 4 bases and 7 bases respectively, with 7 bases between them. The CDR3 nucleotides read TGTGCCAGCAGTTCTGGACGTGGCTACACCTTC. It specifies CASSSGRGYTF.

The chain has TRBV20-1 and TRBJ2-1; no definite D call. The germline V and J ends were trimmed by 3 bases and 0 bases, with 12 bases remaining between them. The CDR3 loop spans 15 amino acids. Per germline, CDR1 DFQATT and CDR2 SNEGSKA (reference sequence). For the CDR3, the DNA is TGCAGTGCTAGGGATAGGCGACCCTCCTACAATGAGCAGTTCTTC. Protein: CSARDRRPSYNEQFF.

On this clonotype itself: One junction end does not reproduce the germline sequence, and a read error may be involved. V is TRBV5-1 and J is TRBJ2-4, with D unresolved. This CDR3 is 13 amino acids long. Germline V gene sequence: CDR1 SGHRS, CDR2 YFSETQ. For the CDR3, the DNA is TGCACCAGCAGCTTGGCAGGAGTGAACATTCAGTACTTC. It specifies CTSSLAGVNIQYF.

The genes are TRBV29-1 and TRBJ2-1; D is possibly TRBD1 (5 bases). Between the trimmed V and J ends, which lost 6 bases and 9 bases, there was a span of 12 bases. CDR1 and CDR2 (germline): SQVTM, ANQGSEA. The CDR3 is made up of 11 amino acids. The CDR3 sequence: CSVETRGEQFF. CDR3 sequence (DNA): TGCAGCGTCGAAACAAGGGGTGAGCAGTTCTTC.

The chain combines TRBV9 with TRBJ1-1; D not certain. This CDR3 spans 14 amino acids. Germline V CDR1 and CDR2: SGDLS, YYNGEE. Trimming stripped 0 bases from V and 2 bases from J, with 8 bases between. The CDR3: CASSVDSLNTEAFF. CDR3 coding DNA: TGTGCCAGCAGCGTAGACAGTCTCAACACTGAAGCTTTCTTT.

CDR3 DNA: TGTGCCAGCAGCTTAAACGCAGGGAGTTATGGCTACACCTTC. It is translated as CASSLNAGSYGYTF. V usage is TRBV7-3 and J usage is TRBJ1-2; a possible D gene is TRBD1 (5 bases). V lost 1 base and J lost 5, with 11 bases in between. The CDR3 extends over 14 amino acids. Per germline, CDR1 SGHTA and CDR2 FQGTGA.

This sequence joins TRBV20-1 and TRBJ2-1; D is possibly TRBD2 (6 bases). Germline V gene data show CDR1 as DFQATT and CDR2 as SNEGSKA (reference sequence). The CDR3 has 16 residues. V lost 6 bases to trimming and J lost 0 bases, with 18 bases between them. CDR3 residues: CSATRAGISSYNEQFF. For the CDR3, the DNA is TGCAGTGCAACAAGGGCGGGGATAAGCTCCTACAATGAGCAGTTCTTC.

The chain carries TRBV4-3 and TRBJ1-5, with D perhaps matching TRBD1 (5 bases). Trimming removed 0 bases from V and 4 bases from J, with 7 bases in between. This CDR3 contains 14 residues. The germline gives CDR1 LGHNA, CDR2 YSLEER. The CDR3 nucleotides read TGCGCCAGCAGCCAAGAGGCAGGGAATCAGCCCCAGCATTTT. Its protein product is CASSQEAGNQPQHF.

This clonotype was detected once. The V call is TRBV25-1, the J call TRBJ1-2, with TRBD1 matching 8 bases. CDR3 size: 18 residues. Trimming cost V 6 bases and J 4 bases; bases outside gene matches: 19. The germline V gene has CDR1 MGHDK and CDR2 SYGVNS. The CDR3 DNA is TGTGCCAGCAGGGAAAGCCGCTTCGGACAGGGCGGGTCCTATGGCTACACCTTC. Translated: CASRESRFGQGGSYGYTF.